This TCR beta chain is drawn from a study of radiation and T cells in renal cell carcinoma. Study-wide points: Top tumor clonotypes rose in blood 2 weeks post-radiation, then contracted.

The time point is: blood 4 weeks post-SBRT, at nephrectomy. Treatment specified: 15 Gy SBRT to primary tumor, nephrectomy 4 weeks later. Nephrectomy followed 15 Gy stereotactic body radiation by 4 weeks. Serial blood draws occurred at baseline and 2 and 4 weeks post-SBRT. A note on this clone: Its matching antigen is unknown.

Libraries were prepared by immunoSEQ multiplex PCR; TCRdb keeps only in-frame clonotypes and omits some of them. Here the sample spans 60,000 or so clones, 70% to 80% being singletons. Losses at the gene ends were 1 base for V and 7 bases for J; bases not matched to a gene: 7. This CDR3 comprises 16 residues. Germline values: CDR1 SGHTS, CDR2 YDEGEE. The V call is TRBV5-8, the J call TRBJ1-6; TRBD1 agrees at 8 bases. The TCR originated in a man in his 60s with renal cell carcinoma. Sequenced material: blood, taken from a patient whose treatment included radiotherapy and nephrectomy. CDR3: CASSLMTGVANSPLHF. As DNA, the CDR3 is TGTGCCAGCAGCTTGATGACAGGGGTGGCCAATTCACCCCTCCACTTT.